This T cell receptor (beta chain) was identified during a study of shared clonotypes between healthy human individuals. Produced via immunoSEQ multiplex PCR; TCRdb's table is partial and in-frame only. Of about 1.5 million clones in the sample, 95% to 99% were seen once. Deletions cut 7 bases from V and 0 bases from J, with 12 bases between. This CDR3 has 14 amino acids. The germline V gene encodes CDR1 SGHRS and CDR2 YFSETQ. This sequence was found in a man between 25 and 39 years old in good health. Sequencing was carried out using naive CD4+ T cells sorted from blood. Subset meaning: CD45RA+ positively selected. The chain is built from TRBV5-1 and TRBJ2-3, with no clear D. The CDR3 DNA follows: TGCGCCAGCGTATCTGACCCGAGCACAGATACGCAGTATTTT. Translating it yields CASVSDPSTDTQYF.